This T cell receptor (beta chain) comes out of a study of CD8+CD57+ T cells in acquired aplastic anemia (dated by TCRdb to 2016 to 2018). For the wider study: On average, sorted CD4+ and CD8+ cells yielded roughly 3.4 ug of extracted DNA, with a range of about 0.19 to 30 ug. CD8+CD57+ expansion was defined as frequency above the mean frequency observed in healthy subjects.

This clonotype was observed many times. This receptor's antigen is unknown. Base qualities were left out, and no much larger clone turns up one base away. The patients picked for sequencing were ones in whom flow cytometry had shown an expansion of CD8+CD57+ cells. All patients had severe acquired aplastic anemia diagnosed by International Study of Aplastic Anemia and Agranulocytosis and Camitta criteria. Patients had received no therapy at the time of blood sampling. In this study, sorted CD4+ and CD8+ T cells from the blood of healthy subjects and of severe aplastic anemia patients had their TCR repertoires deep-sequenced. Patients were enrolled in the USA under clinicaltrials.gov protocols 00001620, 01623167, 00001397, 00071045, 00081523 and 00961064. Ficoll-Paque density gradient centrifugation was used to isolate peripheral blood mononuclear cells. Before DNA extraction, CD4+ and CD8+ T cells were sorted with FACS or magnetic beads.

Broad study findings and their caveats: Fewer than 35 CD8+ CDR3 sequences were found to be shared between patients and controls, but these sequences appeared to be highly expressed in patients and within the immunodominant clones of the patients. CD8+ Simpson's diversity did not differ significantly between patients and healthy controls (P=0.060).

The germline V gene sets CDR1 to SQVTM and CDR2 to ANQGSEA. The CDR3 covers 15 residues, taking in both the cysteine and the phenylalanine. Just CDR3 DNA is preserved here, 45 bases in frame from base 1. V is trimmed back by 1 base and J by 4 bases, and the junction contains 8 bases that no gene match accounts for. Genomic DNA served as template for TCR beta VDJ combination and CDR3 sequence profiling. TCR repertoire sequencing was run on an Illumina HiSeq 2000. As for how the authors treated the data: TRBV/TRBJ rearrangement plots, CDR3 size and DJ length profiles, and Simpson's diversity index were used to evaluate the repertoires. The most abundant DNA sequence in the deep sequencing data was defined as the immunodominant clone. CDR3 amino acid sequences were checked for sharing across subjects and were also compared against the VDJdb database and published repertoires. TCRdb itself trimmed the public reads at Q25 with fastp, ran MiXCR and retained productive beta chains. Each CDR3 protein appears once, grouped with its most common genes and DNA. The V and J calls here are based on TCRdb, not the publication. The sample includes 200,000 to 300,000 distinct CDR3 sequences, with approximately 45% observed a single time. In total, the top ten clones hold 6.5% to 10% of the sample.

Sequenced: sorted CD4+, CD8+, or CD8+CD57+ T cells (not recorded which) from PBMCs. The sequence derives from a human donor with aplastic anemia. The V and J segments used are TRBV29-1 and TRBJ2-7; 9 central bases correspond to TRBD1. CDR3 sequence: CSVEGLPGTGYEQYF. The bases are TGCAGCGTTGAAGGCTTACCCGGGACAGGGTACGAGCAGTACTTC.